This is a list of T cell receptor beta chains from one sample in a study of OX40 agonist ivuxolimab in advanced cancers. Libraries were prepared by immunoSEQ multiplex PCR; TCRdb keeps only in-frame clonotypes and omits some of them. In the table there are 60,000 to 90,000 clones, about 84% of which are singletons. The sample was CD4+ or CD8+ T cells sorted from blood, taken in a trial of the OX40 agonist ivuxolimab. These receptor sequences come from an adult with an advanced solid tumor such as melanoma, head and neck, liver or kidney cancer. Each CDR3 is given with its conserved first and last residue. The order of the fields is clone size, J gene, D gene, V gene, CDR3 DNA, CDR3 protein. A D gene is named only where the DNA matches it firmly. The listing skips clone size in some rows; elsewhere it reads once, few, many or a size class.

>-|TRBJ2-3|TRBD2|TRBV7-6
TGTGCCAGCAGCTTACTAGCGGGGAGCACAGATACGCAGTATTTT
CASSLLAGSTDTQYF
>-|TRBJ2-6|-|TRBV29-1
TGCAGCGTTGAAAAAGGGGGCTCTGGGGCCAACGTCCTGACTTTC
CSVEKGGSGANVLTF
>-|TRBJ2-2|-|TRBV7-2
TGTGCCAGCAGCTTAGGACCCGGGGAGCTGTTTTTT
CASSLGPGELFF
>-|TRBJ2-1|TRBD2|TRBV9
TGTGCCAGCAGCGTAGTAGCGGGGGGCTACAATGAGCAGTTCTTC
CASSVVAGGYNEQFF
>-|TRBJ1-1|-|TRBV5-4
TGTGCCAGCAGCTTGGATAGCATCCGTCGGGGTGCCACTGAAGCTTTCTTT
CASSLDSIRRGATEAFF
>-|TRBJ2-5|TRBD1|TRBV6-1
TGTGCCAGCAGTGAAGCGCTTTCGCTTGGGGCCAGGGGGGAGACCCAGTACTTC
CASSEALSLGARGETQYF
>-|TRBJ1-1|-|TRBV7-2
TGTGCCAGCAGCCTCTACCGGGAGGCGGAGAAAGAAGCTTTCTTT
CASSLYREAEKEAFF
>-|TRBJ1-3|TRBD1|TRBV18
TGTGCCAGCTCACCAGGACAGGGTGGAAACACCATATATTTT
CASSPGQGGNTIYF
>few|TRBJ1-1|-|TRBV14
TGTGCCAGCAGCCTTCAGGGGTTGACTGAAGCTTTCTTT
CASSLQGLTEAFF
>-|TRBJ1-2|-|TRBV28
TGTGCCAGCAGTTTCCCGTCAGGGGACAACTATGGCTACACCTTC
CASSFPSGDNYGYTF
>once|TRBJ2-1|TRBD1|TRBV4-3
TGCGCCAGCAGCCAAGGGACAGGGGGGTCCCACAATGAGCAGTTCTTC
CASSQGTGGSHNEQFF
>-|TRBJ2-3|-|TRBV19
TGTGCCAGTAGTATGATAGCTCGGGGGCGCAGGACAGATACGCAGTATTTT
CASSMIARGRRTDTQYF
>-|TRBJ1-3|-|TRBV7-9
TGTGCCAGCAGCTTTTCGGGAAGCTCTGGAAACACCATATATTTT
CASSFSGSSGNTIYF
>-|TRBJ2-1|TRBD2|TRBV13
TGTGCCAGCAGCTTAGGGGGCGGGAGACGCTACAATGAGCAGTTCTTC
CASSLGGGRRYNEQFF
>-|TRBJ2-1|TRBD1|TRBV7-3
TGTGCCAGCAGCCTGGGACAGTACAATGAGCAGTTCTTC
CASSLGQYNEQFF
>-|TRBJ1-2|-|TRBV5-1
TGCGCCAGCAGCTTCACAGACAACTATGGCTACACCTTC
CASSFTDNYGYTF
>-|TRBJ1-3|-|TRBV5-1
TGCGCCAGCAGCGTGGCAGGGATGACTGGAAACACCATATATTTT
CASSVAGMTGNTIYF
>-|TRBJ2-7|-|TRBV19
TGTGCCAGTAGTAAGACGGGGGATTTTTACGAGCAGTACTTC
CASSKTGDFYEQYF
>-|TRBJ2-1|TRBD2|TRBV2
TGTGCCAGCAGTGCGGGGTTAGCGGGAGGGTTTGGTGAGCAGTTCTTC
CASSAGLAGGFGEQFF
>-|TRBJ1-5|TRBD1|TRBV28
TGTGCCAGCAGGACAGGACAGGCGAATCCGGGGTATCAGCCCCAGCATTTT
CASRTGQANPGYQPQHF
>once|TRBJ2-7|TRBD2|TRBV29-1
TGCAGCATTGGTTCTAGCGGGAGAAAAGGCTACGAGCAGTACTTC
CSIGSSGRKGYEQYF
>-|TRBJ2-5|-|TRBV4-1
TGCGCCAGCAGCCAAGAAGGGAATGAGGGAGAGACCCAGTACTTC
CASSQEGNEGETQYF
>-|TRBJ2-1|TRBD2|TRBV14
TGTGCCAGCAGCCAGATCGGGAGGATTGGGTACAATGAGCAGTTCTTC
CASSQIGRIGYNEQFF
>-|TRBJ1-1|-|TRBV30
TGTGCCTGGAGTGTACCGGGGAACACTGAAGCTTTCTTT
CAWSVPGNTEAFF
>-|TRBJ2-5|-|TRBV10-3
TGTGCCATCAGTGACCACGCGGGGTCGAAGACCCAGTACTTC
CAISDHAGSKTQYF
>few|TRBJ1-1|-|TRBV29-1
TGCAGCGTGGCCACAGGGAGGCGGACTGAAGCTTTCTTT
CSVATGRRTEAFF
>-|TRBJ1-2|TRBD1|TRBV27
TGTGCCAGCAGGGGGACAGGGAAAAACTATGGCTACACCTTC
CASRGTGKNYGYTF
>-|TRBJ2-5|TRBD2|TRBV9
TGTGCCAGCAGCGTAGGGACTAGCGGGAGTACGGCCCAAGAGACCCAGTACTTC
CASSVGTSGSTAQETQYF
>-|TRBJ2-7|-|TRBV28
TGTGCCAGCAGTTTGATGGGTGGGGCTAAGGCCTACGAGCAGTACTTC
CASSLMGGAKAYEQYF
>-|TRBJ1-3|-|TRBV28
TGTGCCAGCAGTTTGTCAGGCCGGGACACCATATATTTT
CASSLSGRDTIYF
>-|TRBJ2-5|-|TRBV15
TGTGCCACCAGCAGAGATTGGGGGGTGCGGCGGGAGACCCAGTACTTC
CATSRDWGVRRETQYF
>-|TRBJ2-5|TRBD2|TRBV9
TGTGCCAGCAGCGTAGAAGCGGGACAAGAGACCCAGTACTTC
CASSVEAGQETQYF
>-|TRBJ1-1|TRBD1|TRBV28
TGTGCCGTCCGGGGACAGGGGGACACTGAAGCTTTCTTT
CAVRGQGDTEAFF
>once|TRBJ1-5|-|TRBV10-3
TGTGCCATCAGTGAGTCGACGAAGCCCCAGCATTTT
CAISESTKPQHF
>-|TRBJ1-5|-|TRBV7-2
TGTGCCAGCAGCTTCGTGCAATCGGGACAGCCCCAGCATTTT
CASSFVQSGQPQHF
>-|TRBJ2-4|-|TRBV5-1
TGCGCCAGCAGCGCGATAGGGGGAACGGAAAACATTCAGTACTTC
CASSAIGGTENIQYF
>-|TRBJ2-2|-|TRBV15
TGTGCCACCAGCAGAGTAATAGGAAACACCGGGGAGCTGTTTTTT
CATSRVIGNTGELFF
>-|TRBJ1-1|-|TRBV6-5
TGTGCCAGCAAACAGAACACTGAAGCTTTCTTT
CASKQNTEAFF
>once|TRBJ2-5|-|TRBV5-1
TGCGCCAGCAGCATTCAGGGTACACAAGAGACCCAGTACTTC
CASSIQGTQETQYF
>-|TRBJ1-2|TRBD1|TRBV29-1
TGCAGCGCCTCGGGGACAGGGGATGGCTACACCTTC
CSASGTGDGYTF
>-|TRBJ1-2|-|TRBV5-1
TGCGCCAGCAGCCCAGACAGGCTGAAATATGGCTACACCTTC
CASSPDRLKYGYTF
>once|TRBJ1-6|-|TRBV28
TGTGCCAGCATGTCTAATTACCAACAGAGGACGGCGAGCTCCTATAATTCACCCCTCCACTTT
CASMSNYQQRTASSYNSPLHF
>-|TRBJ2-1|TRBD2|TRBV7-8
TGTGCCAGCAGCCACCTAGCGGGAGGGACTGAGCAGTTCTTC
CASSHLAGGTEQFF
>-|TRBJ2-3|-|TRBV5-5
TGTGCCAGCAGCTTCTCTAGCTCAACCAGCACAGATACGCAGTATTTT
CASSFSSSTSTDTQYF
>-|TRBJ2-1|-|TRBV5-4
TGTGCCAGCAGCTCAGCACTAGCAGTCAATGAGCAGTTCTTC
CASSSALAVNEQFF
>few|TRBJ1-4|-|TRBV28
TGTGCCAGCTGGGGTCGGGGACACCCTAATGAAAAACTGTTTTTT
CASWGRGHPNEKLFF
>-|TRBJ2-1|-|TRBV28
TGTGCCAGCAGAGCTGGGGGGCACAATGAGCAGTTCTTC
CASRAGGHNEQFF
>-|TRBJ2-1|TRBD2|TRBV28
TGTGCCAGCAGTTTAAGCGGGAGGAGCTCCTACAATGAGCAGTTCTTC
CASSLSGRSSYNEQFF
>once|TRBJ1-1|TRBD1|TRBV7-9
TGTGCCAGCAGCTTATTGGACAGGGCGAACACTGAAGCTTTCTTT
CASSLLDRANTEAFF
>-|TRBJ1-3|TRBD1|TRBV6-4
TGTGCCAGCATCCCACCTTTTACAACCCGGGACAGAGGAAACACCATATATTTT
CASIPPFTTRDRGNTIYF
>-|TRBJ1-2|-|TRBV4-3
TGCGCCAGCAGCCAAGATCAGGGGCCTGGCTACACCTTC
CASSQDQGPGYTF
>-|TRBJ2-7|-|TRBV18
TGTGCCAGCTCACCAGAGTCGGTCTGGGGGCAGTACTTC
CASSPESVWGQYF
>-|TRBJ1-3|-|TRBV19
TGTGCCAGTACCCGATCTGGCTCTGGAAACACCATATATTTT
CASTRSGSGNTIYF
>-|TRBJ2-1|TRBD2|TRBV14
TGTGCCAGCAGCCTAGGGACTAGCGAGTACAATGAGCAGTTCTTC
CASSLGTSEYNEQFF
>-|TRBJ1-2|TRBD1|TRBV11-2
TGTGCCAGCAGCTTGGCGACAGGGGGCCCCGAGGGTGGCTACACCTTC
CASSLATGGPEGGYTF
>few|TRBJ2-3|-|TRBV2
TGTGCCATCCCGGGGGCTAGCGGCTCCACAGATACGCAGTATTTT
CAIPGASGSTDTQYF